The present entry profiles one TCR beta chain with its context. CDR3 length: 15 amino acids. Trimming removed 1 base at V and 8 bases at J, with 17 bases between. Germline loops: CDR1 LNHNV, CDR2 YYDKDF (reference sequence). The run depth of the assay was deep. The repertoire was sequenced with immunoSEQ multiplex PCR; TCRdb's copy has only in-frame clones and lacks some. The sample carries around 690,000 clones, less than 95% recorded once. These data originate in a study of shared clonotypes between healthy human individuals. This TCR came from a man aged 18 to 30 in good health. Some clones in this sample may be carry-over from other donors' samples. V gene TRBV15 combines with J gene TRBJ1-2; D not resolved. The sequencing input was memory CD8+ T cells from PBMCs. Stated subset: CD45RO+ cells pooled with CCR7-negative TemRA cells. The CDR3 region is CATSRGHKFSSGYTF. The DNA of the CDR3 is TGTGCCACCAGCAGAGGGCATAAGTTTTCGTCCGGCTACACCTTC.